These T cell receptor beta chains were read from a single sample in a study of cytomegalovirus exposure and HLA in healthy donors. TCRdb keeps only in-frame clones here, not all; method: immunoSEQ multiplex PCR. The repertoire includes roughly 180,000 clones, 75% to 85% of them detected once, and about 1.5% sits in the top ten. Sequencing was carried out using PBMCs. The receptor source for this set is a woman younger than 45 in good health and CMV-seropositive. CDR3s leave out the opening cysteine and the closing phenylalanine or tryptophan. D genes are given only for firm matches.

TRBJ2-7 TRBD1 TRBV30 AWSADRGHEQY
TRBJ1-1 NA TRBV29-1 SVEGLRDTEAF
TRBJ1-5 TRBD1 TRBV19 ASSISFARGTGQPQH
TRBJ1-1 NA TRBV11-3 ASSPGPMNTEAF
TRBJ2-1 TRBD2 TRBV5-1 ASSLVGLAGLREQF
TRBJ2-1 TRBD2 TRBV5-4 ASSLNSGRSYNEQF
TRBJ2-1 NA TRBV6-1 ASYGRVSDEQF
TRBJ1-5 NA TRBV5-5 ASSEQGSNQPQH
TRBJ2-2 TRBD1 TRBV28 ASSPPGTGGTGELF
TRBJ2-3 TRBD2 TRBV7-2 ASSSSGSNTDTQY
TRBJ1-5 TRBD1 TRBV19 ASKRTGHGQPQH
TRBJ2-2 TRBD1 TRBV5-1 ASSLEQGGTGELF
TRBJ1-5 NA TRBV9 ASSPHMRNQPQH
TRBJ1-5 TRBD1 TRBV6-6 ASTTGEYQPQH
TRBJ2-2 NA TRBV19 ASSIDRGDTGELF
TRBJ2-2 NA TRBV6-5 ASRRLVGAGELF
TRBJ2-5 TRBD2 TRBV28 ASSSPRTSGEETQY
TRBJ2-1 NA TRBV10-3 AISPGGDGDEQF
NA NA TRBV19 ASSESYEQY
TRBJ2-3 NA TRBV9 ASSVVGRGGNADTQY
TRBJ1-4 NA TRBV9 ASSAGGSFTTNEKLF
TRBJ1-3 NA TRBV28 ASRDDSRGGNTIY
TRBJ2-7 NA TRBV29-1 SVSSVVGDPSYEQY
TRBJ2-2 TRBD2 TRBV5-1 ASSLSGGGITGELF
TRBJ1-2 TRBD1 TRBV28 ASSLSGGNYGYT
TRBJ2-3 TRBD2 TRBV7-9 ASSLVLWTSGMGDTQY
TRBJ2-7 NA TRBV9 ASSVGGGGEQY